These 7 T cell receptor beta chains came from one sample sequenced in a study of monozygotic twins with inflammatory bowel disease. TCRdb reprocessed the 5' RACE reads, with one entry per CDR3 protein and no DNA. The sample includes some 89,000 distinct CDR3 sequences. Sequencing was done on a sample of blood. The receptors stem from a human donor with ulcerative colitis or Crohn's disease, or a healthy co-twin of an affected twin (not recorded which).

This sequence joins TRBV6-1 and TRBJ2-1; there is no DNA to check the TCRdb D call of TRBD1. CDR1 and CDR2 (germline): MNHNS, SASEGT. The CDR3 extends over 15 amino acids. This CDR3 is CASSIGPRGGGEQFF.

The chain combines TRBV19 with TRBJ1-1; TCRdb's D call of TRBD1 is untestable without DNA. Germline V gene lookup returns CDR1 LNHDA and CDR2 SQIVND (reference sequence). CDR3 length equals 15 residues. The CDR3 spells CASRDRGPRNTEAFF.

The chain employs TRBV12-5 and TRBJ2-3; TCRdb selects TRBD1, and the lack of DNA leaves this call unchecked. Germline CDR1 reads LGHNT; CDR2 reads FRNRAP. The CDR3 has 17 residues. The CDR3 is CASGKGQNYPSTDTQYF.

The chain employs TRBV12-3 or TRBV12-4 and TRBJ1-1; TCRdb names TRBD1, which stays unverified in the absence of DNA. This CDR3 spans 14 amino acids. The CDR3 protein is CASSGQGFLTEAFF.

This clonotype is medium-sized by frequency. V and J are TRBV5-1 and TRBJ2-1; as DNA is missing, the TRBD2 call by TCRdb cannot be tested. CDR1 and CDR2 from the germline V gene are SGHRS and YFSETQ. The CDR3 has 15 residues. The CDR3 loop is CASSWVPRRPGEQFF. The full variable domain, in which reference TRBV5-1 and TRBJ2-1 provide the parts outside the CDR3, is KAGVTQTPRYLIKTRGQQVTLSCSPISGHRSVSWYQQTPGQGLQFLFEYFSETQRNKGNFPGRFSGRQFSNSRSEMNVSTLELGDSALYLCASSWVPRRPGEQFFGPGTRLTVL.

The V gene is TRBV5-1, the J gene TRBJ2-3; TCRdb's D call of TRBD2 is untestable without DNA. CDR3 length equals 15 residues. The germline gives CDR1 SGHRS, CDR2 YFSETQ. CDR3 residues: CASRIGGGAQDTQYF.

The J gene is TRBJ1-6, the V gene TRBV7-2. The germline CDR1 and CDR2 sequences are SGHTA and FQGNSA. This CDR3 is built from 13 residues. CDR3 amino acids: CASSPLTNLGLHF.